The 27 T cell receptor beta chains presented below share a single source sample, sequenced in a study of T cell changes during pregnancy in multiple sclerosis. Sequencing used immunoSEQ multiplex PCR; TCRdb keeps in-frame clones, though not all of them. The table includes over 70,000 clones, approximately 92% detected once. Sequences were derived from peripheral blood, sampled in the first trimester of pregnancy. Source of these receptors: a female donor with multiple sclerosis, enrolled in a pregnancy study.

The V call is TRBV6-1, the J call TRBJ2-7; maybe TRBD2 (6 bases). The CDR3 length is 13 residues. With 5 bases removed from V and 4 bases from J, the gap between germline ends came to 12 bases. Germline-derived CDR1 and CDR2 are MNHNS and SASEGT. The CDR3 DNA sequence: TGTGCCAGCAGTCCCTTGCGGGGATACGAGCAGTACTTC. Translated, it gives CASSPLRGYEQYF.

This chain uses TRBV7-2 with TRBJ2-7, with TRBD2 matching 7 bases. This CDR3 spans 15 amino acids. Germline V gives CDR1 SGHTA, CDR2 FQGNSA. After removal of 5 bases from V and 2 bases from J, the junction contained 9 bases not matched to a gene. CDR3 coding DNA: TGTGCCAGCAGCGTCGGGACTACCATTACCTACGAGCAGTACTTC. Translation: CASSVGTTITYEQYF.

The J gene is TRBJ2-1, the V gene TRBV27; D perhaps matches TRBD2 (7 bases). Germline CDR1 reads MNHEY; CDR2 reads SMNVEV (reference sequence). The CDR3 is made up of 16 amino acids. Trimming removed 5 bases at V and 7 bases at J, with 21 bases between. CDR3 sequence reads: CASSRRGGLHGNEQFF. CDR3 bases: TGTGCCAGCAGTCGAAGGGGGGGATTACATGGGAATGAGCAGTTCTTC.

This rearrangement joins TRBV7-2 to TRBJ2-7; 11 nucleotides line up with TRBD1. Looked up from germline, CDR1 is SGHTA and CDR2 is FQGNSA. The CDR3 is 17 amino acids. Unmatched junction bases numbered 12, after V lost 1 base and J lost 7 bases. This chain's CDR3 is CASSLDPLRDRGKEQYF. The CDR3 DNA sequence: TGTGCCAGCAGCTTAGATCCTCTCCGGGACAGGGGGAAGGAGCAGTACTTC.

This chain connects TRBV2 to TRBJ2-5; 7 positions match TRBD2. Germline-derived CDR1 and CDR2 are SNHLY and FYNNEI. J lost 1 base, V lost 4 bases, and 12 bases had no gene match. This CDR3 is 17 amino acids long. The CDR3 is CASSATSAGASQETQYF. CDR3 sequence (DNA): TGTGCCAGCAGTGCTACTAGCGCTGGCGCTTCCCAAGAGACCCAGTACTTC.

This CDR3 reads CASSRGQGDYNEQFF. As DNA, the CDR3 is TGTGCCAGCTCAAGAGGACAGGGCGACTACAATGAGCAGTTCTTC. The chain employs TRBV18 and TRBJ2-1; 8 bases agree with TRBD1. Trimming took 5 bases from V and 3 from J; bases not matched to a gene: 6. This CDR3 comprises 15 residues. Germline V gives CDR1 KGHSH, CDR2 LQKENI.

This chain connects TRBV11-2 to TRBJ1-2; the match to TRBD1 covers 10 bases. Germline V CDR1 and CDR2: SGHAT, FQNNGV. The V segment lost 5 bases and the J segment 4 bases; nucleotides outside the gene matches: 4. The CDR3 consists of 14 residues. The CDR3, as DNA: TGTGCCAGCAGCGACCGACAGGGGGCCTATGGCTACACCTTC. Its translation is CASSDRQGAYGYTF.

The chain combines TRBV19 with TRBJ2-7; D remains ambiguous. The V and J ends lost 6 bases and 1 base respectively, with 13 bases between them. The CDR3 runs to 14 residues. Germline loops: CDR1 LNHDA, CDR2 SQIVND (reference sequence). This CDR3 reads CASRVEARSYEQYF. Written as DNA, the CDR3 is TGTGCCAGTAGAGTCGAGGCGAGATCCTACGAGCAGTACTTC.

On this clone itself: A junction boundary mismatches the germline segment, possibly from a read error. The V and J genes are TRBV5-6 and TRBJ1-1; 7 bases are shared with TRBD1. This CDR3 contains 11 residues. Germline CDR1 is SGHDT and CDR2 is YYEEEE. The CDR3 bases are TGTGCCAGCAGTTTGGGACAGGAAGCTTTCTTT. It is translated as CASSLGQEAFF. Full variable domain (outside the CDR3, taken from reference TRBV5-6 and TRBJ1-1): DAGVTQSPTHLIKTRGQQVTLRCSPKSGHDTVSWYQQALGQGPQFIFQYYEEEERQRGNFPDRFSGHQFPNYSSELNVNALLLGDSALYLCASSLGQEAFFGQGTRLTVV.

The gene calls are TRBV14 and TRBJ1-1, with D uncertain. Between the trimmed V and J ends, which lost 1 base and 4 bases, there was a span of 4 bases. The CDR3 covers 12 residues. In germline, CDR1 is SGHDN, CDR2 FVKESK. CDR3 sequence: CASSQVSTEAFF. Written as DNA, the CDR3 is TGTGCCAGCAGCCAAGTATCCACTGAAGCTTTCTTT.

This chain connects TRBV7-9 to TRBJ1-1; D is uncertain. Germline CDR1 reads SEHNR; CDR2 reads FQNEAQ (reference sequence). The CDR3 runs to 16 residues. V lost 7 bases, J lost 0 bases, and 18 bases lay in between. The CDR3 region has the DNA TGTGCCAGCACCAATACCTACGGGGTTTTGAACACTGAAGCTTTCTTT. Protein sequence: CASTNTYGVLNTEAFF. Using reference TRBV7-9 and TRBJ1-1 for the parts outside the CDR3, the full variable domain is DTGVSQNPRHKITKRGQNVTFRCDPISEHNRLYWYRQTLGQGPEFLTYFQNEAQLEKSRLLSDRFSAERPKGSFSTLEIQRTEQGDSAMYLCASTNTYGVLNTEAFFGQGTRLTVV.

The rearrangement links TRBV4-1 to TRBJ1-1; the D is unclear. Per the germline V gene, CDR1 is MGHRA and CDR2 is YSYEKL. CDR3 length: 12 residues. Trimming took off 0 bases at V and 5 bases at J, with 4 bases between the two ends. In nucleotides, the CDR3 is TGCGCCAGCAGCCAAGATATGACTGAAGCTTTCTTT. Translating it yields CASSQDMTEAFF.

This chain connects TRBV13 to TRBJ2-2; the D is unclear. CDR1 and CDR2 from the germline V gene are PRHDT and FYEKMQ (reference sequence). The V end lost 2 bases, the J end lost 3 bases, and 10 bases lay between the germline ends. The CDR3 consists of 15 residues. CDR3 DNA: TGTGCCAGCAGCTTAAATAGAGGATACACCGGGGAGCTGTTTTTT. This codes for CASSLNRGYTGELFF.

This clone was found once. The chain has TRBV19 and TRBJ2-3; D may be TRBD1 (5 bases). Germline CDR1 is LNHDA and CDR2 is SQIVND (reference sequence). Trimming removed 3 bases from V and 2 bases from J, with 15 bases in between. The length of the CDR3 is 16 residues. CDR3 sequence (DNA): TGTGCCAGTAGTATCCAGGGCCTTGACTCCACAGATACGCAGTATTTT. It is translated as CASSIQGLDSTDTQYF.

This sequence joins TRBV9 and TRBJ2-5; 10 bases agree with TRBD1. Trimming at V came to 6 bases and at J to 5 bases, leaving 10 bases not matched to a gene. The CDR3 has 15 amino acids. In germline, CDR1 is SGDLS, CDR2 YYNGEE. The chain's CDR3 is CASTVGTGDGETQYF. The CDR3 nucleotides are TGTGCCAGCACTGTTGGGACAGGGGATGGGGAGACCCAGTACTTC.

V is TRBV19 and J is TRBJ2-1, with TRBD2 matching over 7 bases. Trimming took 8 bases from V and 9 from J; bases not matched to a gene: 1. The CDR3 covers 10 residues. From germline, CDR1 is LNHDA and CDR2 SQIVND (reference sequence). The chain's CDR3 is CASGGGEQFF. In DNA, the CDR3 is TGTGCCAGTGGGGGGGGTGAGCAGTTCTTC.

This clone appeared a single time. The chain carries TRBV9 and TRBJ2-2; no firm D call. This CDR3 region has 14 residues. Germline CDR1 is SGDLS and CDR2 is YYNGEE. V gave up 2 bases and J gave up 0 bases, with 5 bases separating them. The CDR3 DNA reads TGTGCCAGCAGCGTGGAGTCGAACACCGGGGAGCTGTTTTTT. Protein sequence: CASSVESNTGELFF.

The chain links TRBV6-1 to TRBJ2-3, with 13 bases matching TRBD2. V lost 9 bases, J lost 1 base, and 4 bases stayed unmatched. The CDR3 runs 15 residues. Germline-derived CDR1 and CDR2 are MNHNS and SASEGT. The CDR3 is CASNGLAGGTDTQYF. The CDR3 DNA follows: TGTGCCAGTAACGGACTAGCGGGGGGCACAGATACGCAGTATTTT.

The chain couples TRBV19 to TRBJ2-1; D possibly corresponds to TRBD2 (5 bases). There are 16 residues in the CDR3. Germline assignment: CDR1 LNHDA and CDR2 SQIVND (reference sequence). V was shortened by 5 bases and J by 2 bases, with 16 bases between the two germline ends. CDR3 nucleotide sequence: TGTGCCAGTAGTCCCAATCTGGACGGGACCTACAATGAGCAGTTCTTC. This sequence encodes CASSPNLDGTYNEQFF. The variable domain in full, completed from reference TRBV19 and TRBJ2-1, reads DGGITQSPKYLFRKEGQNVTLSCEQNLNHDAMYWYRQDPGQGLRLIYYSQIVNDFQKGDIAEGYSVSREKKESFPLTVTSAQKNPTAFYLCASSPNLDGTYNEQFFGPGTRLTVL.

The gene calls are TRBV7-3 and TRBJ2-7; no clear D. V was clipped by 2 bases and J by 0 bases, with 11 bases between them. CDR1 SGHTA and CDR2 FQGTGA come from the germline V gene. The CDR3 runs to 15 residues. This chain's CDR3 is CASSLQSFNSYEQYF. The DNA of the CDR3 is TGTGCCAGCAGCTTACAGTCCTTTAACTCCTACGAGCAGTACTTC.

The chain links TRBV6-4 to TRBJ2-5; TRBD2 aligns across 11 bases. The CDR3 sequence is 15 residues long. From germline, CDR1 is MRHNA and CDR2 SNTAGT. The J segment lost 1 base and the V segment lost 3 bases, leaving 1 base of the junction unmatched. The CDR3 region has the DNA TGTGCCAGCAGTGAGCTAGCGGGGGGCCAAGAGACCCAGTACTTC. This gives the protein CASSELAGGQETQYF.

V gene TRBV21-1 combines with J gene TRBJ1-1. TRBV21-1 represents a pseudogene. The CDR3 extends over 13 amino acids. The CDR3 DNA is TGTGCCAGCAGCAAAGCGTCGGGAAGACAAGCTTTCTTT. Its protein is CASSKASGRQAFF.

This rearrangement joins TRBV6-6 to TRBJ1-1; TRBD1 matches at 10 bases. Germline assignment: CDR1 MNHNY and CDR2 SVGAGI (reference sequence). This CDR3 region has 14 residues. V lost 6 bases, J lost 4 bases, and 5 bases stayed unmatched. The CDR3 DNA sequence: TGTGCCAGCAGATCGACAGGGGGCGTCACTGAAGCTTTCTTT. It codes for CASRSTGGVTEAFF.

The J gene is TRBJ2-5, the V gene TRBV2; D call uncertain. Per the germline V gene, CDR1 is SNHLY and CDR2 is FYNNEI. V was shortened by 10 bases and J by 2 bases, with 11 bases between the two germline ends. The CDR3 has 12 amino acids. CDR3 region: CAIEASQETQYF. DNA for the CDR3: TGTGCCATCGAAGCCTCGCAAGAGACCCAGTACTTC.

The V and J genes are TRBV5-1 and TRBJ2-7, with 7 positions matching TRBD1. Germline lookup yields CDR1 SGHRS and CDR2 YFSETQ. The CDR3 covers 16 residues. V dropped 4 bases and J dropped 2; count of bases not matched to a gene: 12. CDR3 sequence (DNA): TGCGCCAGCAGCCCATTCCGCGACAGGGCGCCCTACGAGCAGTACTTC. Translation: CASSPFRDRAPYEQYF.

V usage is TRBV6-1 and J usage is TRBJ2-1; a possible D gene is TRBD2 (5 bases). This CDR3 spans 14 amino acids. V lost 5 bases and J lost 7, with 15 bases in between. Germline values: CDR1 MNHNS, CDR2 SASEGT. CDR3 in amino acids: CASSMGLEGNEQFF. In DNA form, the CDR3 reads TGTGCCAGCAGTATGGGCCTTGAGGGAAATGAGCAGTTCTTC.

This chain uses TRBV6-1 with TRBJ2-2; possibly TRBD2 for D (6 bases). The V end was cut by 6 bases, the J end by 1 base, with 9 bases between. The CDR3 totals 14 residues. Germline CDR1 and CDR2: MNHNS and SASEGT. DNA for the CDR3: TGTGCCAGCAGGGGGACTCAGAACACCGGGGAGCTGTTTTTT. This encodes CASRGTQNTGELFF.